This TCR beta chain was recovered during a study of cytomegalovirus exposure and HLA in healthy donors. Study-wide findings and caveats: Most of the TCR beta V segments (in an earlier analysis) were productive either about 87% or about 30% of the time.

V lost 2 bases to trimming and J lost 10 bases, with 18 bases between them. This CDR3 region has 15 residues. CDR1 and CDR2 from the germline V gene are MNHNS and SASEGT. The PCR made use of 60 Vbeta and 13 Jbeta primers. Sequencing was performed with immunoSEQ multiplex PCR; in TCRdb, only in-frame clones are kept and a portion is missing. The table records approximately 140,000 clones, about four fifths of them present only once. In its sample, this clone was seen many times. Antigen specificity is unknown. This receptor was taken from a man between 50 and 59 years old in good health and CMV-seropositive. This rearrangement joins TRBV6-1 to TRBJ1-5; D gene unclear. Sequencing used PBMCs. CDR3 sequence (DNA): TGTGCCAGCAGTGAATCGGCGGGGATGGCTGATCCCCAGCATTTT. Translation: CASSESAGMADPQHF.